This record concerns one T cell receptor beta chain sequence. The target antigen is unknown. The study made its TRB cDNA libraries by 5' RACE, adding UMI labels. One entry per CDR3 protein, without DNA, is what TCRdb gives after re-calling the 5' RACE reads. This table lists 20,000 to 25,000 distinct CDR3 sequences. The CDR3 has 16 amino acids. Germline-derived CDR1 and CDR2 are MNHEY and SVGEGT. This sample was included in a study of CXCR3-negative and CXCR3-positive naive CD8 T cells. Study-level points and caveats: Memory CD8+ T cell repertoires were far less diverse than both naive subsets. Partial loss of CXCR3 expression followed cryopreservation; most assays used fresh PBMCs. With respect to TRBV-TRBJ usage, naive CXCR3-negative and CXCR3-positive cells were similar; memory differed.

At about 310,000 cells each, triplicate sorts were carried out for each CD8+ T cell subset. The sample consisted of memory CD8+ T cells from blood. The sequence came from a human donor in good health. Some clones in this sample may be carry-over from other donors' samples. The chain couples TRBV6-2 or TRBV6-3 to TRBJ2-4; there is no DNA to check the TCRdb D call of TRBD1. CDR3 amino acids: CASSSGQEVAKNIQYF.